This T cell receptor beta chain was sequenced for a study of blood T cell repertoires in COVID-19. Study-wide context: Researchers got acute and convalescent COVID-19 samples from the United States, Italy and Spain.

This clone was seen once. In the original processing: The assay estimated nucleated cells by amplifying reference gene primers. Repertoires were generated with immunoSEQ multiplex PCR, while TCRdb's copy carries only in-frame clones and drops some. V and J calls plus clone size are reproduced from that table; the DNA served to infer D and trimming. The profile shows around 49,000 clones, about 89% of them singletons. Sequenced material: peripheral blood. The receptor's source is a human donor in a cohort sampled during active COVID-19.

In DNA form, the CDR3 reads TGCGCCAGCTGTGTCGGGACTAGCGGATACAATGAGCAGTTCTTC. Amino acid sequence: CASCVGTSGYNEQFF. The rearrangement links TRBV5-1 to TRBJ2-1; 11 positions match TRBD2. With V trimmed by 7 bases and J by 4 bases, 7 bases remained unmatched. This CDR3 is 15 amino acids long. Looked up from germline, CDR1 is SGHRS and CDR2 is YFSETQ.